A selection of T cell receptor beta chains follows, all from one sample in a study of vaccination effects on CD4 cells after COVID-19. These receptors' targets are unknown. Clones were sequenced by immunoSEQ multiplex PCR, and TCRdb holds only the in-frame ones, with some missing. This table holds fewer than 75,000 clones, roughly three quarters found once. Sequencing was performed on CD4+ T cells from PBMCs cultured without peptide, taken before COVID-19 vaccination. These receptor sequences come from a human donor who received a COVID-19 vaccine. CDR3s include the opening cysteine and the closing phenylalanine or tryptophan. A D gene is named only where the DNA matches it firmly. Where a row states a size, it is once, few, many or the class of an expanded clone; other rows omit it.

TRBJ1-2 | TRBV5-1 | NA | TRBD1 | CASSLVMAGGPYGYTF | TGCGCCAGCAGCTTGGTAATGGCAGGGGGACCTTATGGCTACACCTTC
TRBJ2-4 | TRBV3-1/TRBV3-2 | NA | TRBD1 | CASSAGTGLNIQYF | TGTGCCAGCAGCGCCGGGACAGGGTTAAACATTCAGTACTTC
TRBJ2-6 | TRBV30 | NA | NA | CAWSGMSTRVLTF | TGTGCCTGGAGTGGAATGTCTACCAGGGTCCTGACTTTC
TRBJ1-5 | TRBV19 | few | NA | CASRPWNLGATNQPQHF | TGTGCCAGTAGACCATGGAATTTGGGGGCCACAAATCAGCCCCAGCATTTT
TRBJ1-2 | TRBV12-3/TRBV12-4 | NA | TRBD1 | CASSLGQGWGYTF | TGTGCCAGCAGTTTAGGACAGGGTTGGGGCTACACCTTC
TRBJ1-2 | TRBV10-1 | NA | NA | CASSDARAYGYTF | TGCGCCAGCAGTGATGCCAGGGCCTATGGCTACACCTTC
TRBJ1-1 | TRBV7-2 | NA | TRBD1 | CASSLKGGQGTEAFF | TGTGCCAGCAGCTTAAAAGGGGGCCAGGGCACTGAAGCTTTCTTT
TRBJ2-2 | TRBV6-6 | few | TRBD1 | CASTGTGDTGELFF | TGTGCCAGCACCGGGACAGGGGACACCGGGGAGCTGTTTTTT
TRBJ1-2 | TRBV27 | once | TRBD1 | CASSPMRQGWDGYTF | TGTGCCAGCAGTCCTATGCGACAGGGATGGGATGGCTACACCTTC
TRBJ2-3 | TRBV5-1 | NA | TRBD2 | CASSPLSSGSTDTQYF | TGCGCCAGCAGCCCTTTATCTAGCGGCTCCACAGATACGCAGTATTTT
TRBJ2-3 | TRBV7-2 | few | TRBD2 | CASSFSGGEADTQYF | TGTGCCAGCAGCTTTAGCGGGGGAGAGGCAGATACGCAGTATTTT
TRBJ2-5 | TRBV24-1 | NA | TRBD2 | CATSDFGGTSGVETQYF | TGTGCCACCAGTGATTTTGGGGGGACTAGCGGGGTGGAGACCCAGTACTTC
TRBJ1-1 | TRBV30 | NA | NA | CAWRRLNTEAFF | TGTGCCTGGAGGAGGTTGAACACTGAAGCTTTCTTT